Following are 30 T cell receptor beta chains from one sample sequenced in a study of beta chain features in type 1 diabetes. Since all of the isolated RNA was reverse transcribed, expressed TCRB transcripts were what got sequenced. Only in-frame clones appear in the TCRdb table, and some are missing; sequencing was by immunoSEQ multiplex PCR. The sample carries roughly 370,000 clones, over 11% recorded once. The sample was naive CD4+ T cells from blood. These receptors originate from a man younger than 40 in good health.

This rearrangement joins TRBV10-3 to TRBJ1-1, with TRBD1 as a possible D gene (6 bases). The CDR3 has 13 residues. Looked up from germline, CDR1 is ENHRY and CDR2 is SYGVKD. The ends were cut back, 0 bases at V and 8 bases at J, with 10 bases in the middle. This chain's CDR3 is CAISESRTAEAFF. The CDR3 nucleotides read TGTGCCATCAGTGAGTCGAGGACAGCCGAAGCTTTCTTT.

The gene calls are TRBV5-6 and TRBJ1-1; tentative D call: TRBD1 (6 bases). The CDR3 spans 12 residues. The germline V and J ends were trimmed by 1 base and 10 bases, with 11 bases remaining between them. Per the germline V gene, CDR1 is SGHDT and CDR2 is YYEEEE. CDR3 residues: CASSLIRGRAFF. The CDR3 DNA is TGTGCCAGCAGCTTGATCCGGGGGCGAGCTTTCTTT.

The chain has TRBV25-1 and TRBJ2-7, with D possibly being TRBD2 (6 bases). Trimming stripped 4 bases from V and 5 bases from J, with 12 bases between. The germline gives CDR1 MGHDK, CDR2 SYGVNS. CDR3 length equals 13 residues. The CDR3 DNA sequence: TGTGCCAGCAGTGTCCTCTGGGGGGACGAGCAGTACTTC. As protein: CASSVLWGDEQYF.

This chain joins TRBV6-5 and TRBJ2-5, with 9 bases lining up with TRBD1. V dropped 2 bases and J dropped 1; count of bases not matched to a gene: 5. Germline V gene sequence: CDR1 MNHEY, CDR2 SVGAGI. This CDR3 is 16 amino acids long. This chain's CDR3 is CASSYGTGNIQETQYF. The CDR3 nucleotides are TGTGCCAGCAGTTACGGGACAGGGAACATCCAAGAGACCCAGTACTTC.

This clone was observed a handful of times. The rearrangement links TRBV30 to TRBJ2-1; D is perhaps TRBD2 (6 bases). The V and J ends lost 2 bases and 14 bases respectively, with 19 bases between them. CDR3 size: 13 residues. The germline V gene has CDR1 GTSNPN and CDR2 SVGIG (reference sequence). CDR3 residues: CAWSSTGLPIEFF. CDR3 nucleotide sequence: TGTGCCTGGAGTAGCACGGGACTCCCAATAGAGTTCTTC.

The V call is TRBV14, the J call TRBJ2-1; 7 bases fit TRBD1. Unmatched junction bases numbered 5, after V lost 3 bases and J lost 15 bases. In germline, CDR1 is SGHDN, CDR2 FVKESK. CDR3 length: 11 residues. The CDR3 nucleotides are TGTGCCAGCAGCCAGGGGACAGACTTGTTCTTC. Its translation: CASSQGTDLFF.

This clone was found a few times. The chain links TRBV5-1 to TRBJ2-3, with D tentatively TRBD1 (5 bases). V was cut by 4 bases and J by 2 bases, with 8 bases left in between. The CDR3 sequence is 13 residues long. CDR1 and CDR2 (germline): SGHRS, YFSETQ. CDR3 nucleotide sequence: TGCGCCAGCAGCCTGACAGTCACAGATACGCAGTATTTT. Translated: CASSLTVTDTQYF.

The chain has TRBV29-1 and TRBJ1-1; 8 bases line up with TRBD1. CDR1 and CDR2 (germline): SQVTM, ANQGSEA. Trimming at V came to 7 bases and at J to 1 base, leaving 2 bases not matched to a gene. CDR3 length: 12 amino acids. This chain's CDR3 is CSGGQGNTEAFF. In DNA, the CDR3 is TGCAGCGGCGGACAGGGGAACACTGAAGCTTTCTTT.

This clone came up a few times. CDR3 sequence reads: CAWTRGLAGITNEQFF. The CDR3 DNA reads TGTGCCTGGACCCGCGGGCTAGCGGGAATTACCAATGAGCAGTTCTTC. The chain has TRBV30 and TRBJ2-1; 9 bases line up with TRBD2. The CDR3 runs 16 residues. The ends lost 4 bases at V and 6 bases at J; junction bases unmatched: 13. Germline CDR1 reads GTSNPN; CDR2 reads SVGIG (reference sequence).

The V and J genes are TRBV15 and TRBJ2-5; D is possibly TRBD2 (6 bases). Germline lookup yields CDR1 LNHNV and CDR2 YYDKDF (reference sequence). With 5 bases removed from V and 1 base from J, the gap between germline ends came to 11 bases. This CDR3 is built from 14 residues. In DNA, the CDR3 is TGTGCCACCAGCCGAGCGGGTTCCCAAGAGACCCAGTACTTC. Amino acid sequence: CATSRAGSQETQYF.

This clone came up a few times. This chain uses TRBV7-2 with TRBJ2-1; 10 bases align to TRBD2. CDR1 is SGHTA, CDR2 FQGNSA, per germline. The CDR3 length is 15 residues. The trim removed 0 bases at V and 9 bases at J, leaving 5 bases unmatched. CDR3: CASSLAAGGPFEQFF. The CDR3 coding sequence is TGTGCCAGCAGCTTAGCAGCGGGAGGGCCATTTGAGCAGTTCTTC.

The chain links TRBV7-2 to TRBJ2-7; unclear D gene. The CDR3 extends over 12 amino acids. The V end lost 1 base, the J end lost 9 bases, and 10 bases lay between the germline ends. CDR1 SGHTA and CDR2 FQGNSA come from the germline V gene. The CDR3 nucleotides read TGTGCCAGCAGCTTAGACACACCGGGGCAGTACTTC. It codes for CASSLDTPGQYF.

This sequence joins TRBV15 and TRBJ2-5; D call uncertain. Germline assignment: CDR1 LNHNV and CDR2 YYDKDF (reference sequence). Between the trimmed V and J ends, which lost 1 base and 5 bases, there was a span of 14 bases. This CDR3 spans 15 amino acids. The CDR3: CATSRGSSLGETQYF. The CDR3 DNA reads as TGTGCCACCAGCAGAGGAAGCAGCCTAGGGGAGACCCAGTACTTC.

The genes are TRBV4-2 and TRBJ2-5; D may be TRBD2 (5 bases). V was pared by 0 bases and J by 5 bases, with 13 bases between. Germline V CDR1 and CDR2: LGHNA, YNFKEQ. The CDR3 has 15 residues. CDR3 sequence reads: CASSQELATGETQYF. Here the CDR3 DNA reads TGTGCCAGCAGCCAAGAGCTGGCGACGGGGGAGACCCAGTACTTC.

This clone was counted a few times. This chain's CDR3 is CASRDTDTQYF. In nucleotides, the CDR3 is TGTGCCAGCAGAGACACAGATACGCAGTATTTT. The rearrangement joins TRBV2 to TRBJ2-3; D is ambiguous. This CDR3 is built from 11 residues. Trimming took off 6 bases at V and 2 bases at J, with 3 bases between the two ends. Germline V CDR1 and CDR2: SNHLY, FYNNEI.

This clone was seen only a few times. The V call is TRBV7-9, the J call TRBJ1-5, with 7 bases identical to TRBD1. CDR1 is SEHNR and CDR2 is FQNEAQ in the germline V gene (reference sequence). There are 15 residues in the CDR3. V lost 6 bases to trimming and J lost 5 bases; unmatched junction nucleotides: 10. CDR3 DNA: TGTGCCAGCAGGCGACCCGGGACAGAATATCAGCCCCAGCATTTT. This translates into CASRRPGTEYQPQHF.

This CDR3 is CASSPHTSGREETQYF. In nucleotides, the CDR3 is TGCGCCAGCAGCCCTCACACTAGCGGGAGGGAAGAGACCCAGTACTTC. This chain joins TRBV5-1 and TRBJ2-5, with 13 bases lining up with TRBD2. This CDR3 contains 16 residues. With 4 bases clipped from V and 3 bases from J, the junction kept 6 bases outside the gene matches. Germline V lookup: CDR1 SGHRS, CDR2 YFSETQ.

This sequence joins TRBV15 and TRBJ2-7; 11 bases align to TRBD1. Germline loops: CDR1 LNHNV, CDR2 YYDKDF (reference sequence). CDR3 length: 14 amino acids. Trimming took 4 bases from V and 3 from J; bases not matched to a gene: 2. The chain's CDR3 is CATSTGTGGYEQYF. Written as DNA, the CDR3 is TGTGCCACCAGCACAGGGACAGGGGGCTACGAGCAGTACTTC.

This clone has a count of ten or more. Given the absence of the conserved phenylalanine or tryptophan at the CDR3 end, a read error is likely. The DNA is left out, because the CDR3 cannot be placed on it with certainty; the CDR3 is given as TCRdb lists it. V gene TRBV29-1 combines with J gene TRBJ2-3; the table's D call, TRBD1, has no DNA check behind it. The CDR3 length equals 12 residues, ends included. Germline assignment: CDR1 SQVTM and CDR2 ANQGSEA. CDR3 loop: CSVSETGLAPVV.

The CDR3 region has the DNA TGTGCCAGCATCCAACGGGGGCGCAATCAGCCCCAGCATTTT. This gives the protein CASIQRGRNQPQHF. The rearrangement uses TRBV28 and TRBJ1-5; D might be TRBD1 (6 bases). Germline loops: CDR1 MDHEN, CDR2 SYDVKM. Trimming cost V 7 bases and J 2 bases, with 12 bases left between them. The CDR3 covers 14 residues.

This clone was seen more than once but under ten times. At the DNA level, this CDR3 is encoded by other sequences in the same sample as well. CDR3 nucleotides: TGTGCCAGCAGTTACCGGGACGGTTACAATGAGCAGTTCTTC. This encodes CASSYRDGYNEQFF. The rearrangement joins TRBV6-6 to TRBJ2-1; the D gene could be TRBD1 or TRBD2 (5 bases each). Trimming stripped 2 bases from V and 4 bases from J, with 9 bases between. Germline V gene sequence: CDR1 MNHNY, CDR2 SVGAGI (reference sequence). The CDR3 consists of 14 residues.

The chain couples TRBV18 to TRBJ1-6, with a tentative D call TRBD1 (6 bases). V lost 2 bases to trimming and J lost 10 bases, with 18 bases between them. CDR1 and CDR2 from the germline V gene are KGHSH and LQKENI. The CDR3 covers 16 residues. The CDR3 bases are TGTGCCAGCTCACCAGTTCTTCCCGGGGGCGCCTCACCCCTCCACTTT. Translation: CASSPVLPGGASPLHF.

This clone was seen only a few times. This rearrangement joins TRBV2 to TRBJ1-2; D call uncertain. The CDR3 length is 13 residues. Trimming pared 2 bases from V and 2 bases from J, leaving 6 bases between. Per the germline V gene, CDR1 is SNHLY and CDR2 is FYNNEI. The CDR3 DNA follows: TGTGCCAGCAGTGAACTGCTGAACTATGGCTACACCTTC. This gives the protein CASSELLNYGYTF. Based on the CDR3 plus reference TRBV2 and TRBJ1-2, the full variable domain is EPEVTQTPSHQVTQMGQEVILRCVPISNHLYFYWYRQILGQKVEFLVSFYNNEISEKSEIFDDQFSVERPDGSNFTLKIRSTKLEDSAMYFCASSELLNYGYTFGSGTRLTVV.

This clone appeared a few times. The chain uses TRBV5-1 and TRBJ2-5; D tentatively fits TRBD1 or TRBD2 (5 bases each). Trimming took off 3 bases at V and 5 bases at J, with 14 bases between the two ends. CDR1 and CDR2 from the germline V gene are SGHRS and YFSETQ. The CDR3 totals 14 residues. CDR3 nucleotides: TGCGCCAGCAGCTCGGGACCCCCCGGGGAGACCCAGTACTTC. Amino acid sequence: CASSSGPPGETQYF.

This clone was picked up one time. This specimen includes other DNA sequences encoding the same CDR3. This chain links TRBV5-4 with TRBJ2-3; no firm D call. Germline CDR1 SGHNT, CDR2 YYREEE (reference sequence). The CDR3 has 12 amino acids. The V and J ends lost 7 bases and 1 base respectively, with 7 bases between them. CDR3 amino acids: CASSRGTDTQYF. Here the CDR3 DNA reads TGTGCCAGCTCACGGGGCACAGATACGCAGTATTTT.

This sequence joins TRBV7-9 and TRBJ1-2, with 7 bases identical to TRBD1. J gave up 4 bases and V 1 base, and 9 bases lay outside the gene matches. Germline lookup yields CDR1 SEHNR and CDR2 FQNEAQ (reference sequence). CDR3 length: 16 residues. The DNA for the CDR3 is TGTGCCAGCAGCTTAGGACAGGGTGTAGGGAGCTATGGCTACACCTTC. Translated, it gives CASSLGQGVGSYGYTF.

This clone turned up a few times. The gene calls are TRBV30 and TRBJ2-5; 10 nucleotides agree with TRBD2. The trim removed 2 bases at V and 2 bases at J, leaving 5 bases unmatched. Germline CDR1 reads GTSNPN; CDR2 reads SVGIG (reference sequence). The CDR3 has 15 residues. In DNA, the CDR3 is TGTGCCTGGAGTCTACTAGCGGGGCTTCAAGAGACCCAGTACTTC. Protein: CAWSLLAGLQETQYF.

This clone has just a few counts. The V call is TRBV29-1, the J call TRBJ2-3, with D tentatively TRBD2 (6 bases). The CDR3 is 13 amino acids. V shed 4 bases and J shed 4 bases, with 12 bases lying between them. Per the germline V gene, CDR1 is SQVTM and CDR2 is ANQGSEA. Here the CDR3 reads CSVGWGLADTQYF. The DNA for the CDR3 is TGCAGCGTTGGATGGGGACTCGCAGATACGCAGTATTTT.

This clone was detected many times. The chain links TRBV30 to TRBJ1-2; the D gene is possibly TRBD1 (5 bases). Trimming pared 1 base from V and 8 bases from J, leaving 8 bases between. CDR1 is GTSNPN, CDR2 SVGIG, per germline (reference sequence). This CDR3 comprises 11 residues. CDR3 coding DNA: TGTGCCTGGAGTGGATCAGGGGGCTACACCTTC. Translating it yields CAWSGSGGYTF.

The chain links TRBV5-1 to TRBJ2-5; 13 positions agree with TRBD2. CDR1 SGHRS and CDR2 YFSETQ come from the germline V gene. V shed 4 bases and J 2 bases; nucleotides not matched to a gene: 2. The CDR3 consists of 15 residues. DNA for the CDR3: TGCGCCAGCAGCCCGACTAGCGGGGGGCAAGAGACCCAGTACTTC. It yields the protein CASSPTSGGQETQYF.